The 25 T cell receptor beta chains reported below all come from one sample, sequenced in a study of blood T cell repertoires in COVID-19. Only in-frame clones appear in the TCRdb table, and some are missing; sequencing was by immunoSEQ multiplex PCR. The sample includes some 46,000 clones, 83% seen only once; the top ten take 7.4%. The sequencing sample was made of peripheral blood. Source of these receptors: a man in his sixties with active COVID-19.

V is TRBV7-3 and J is TRBJ2-7; 9 positions match TRBD1. The CDR3 is 14 amino acids. Germline trimming cut 3 bases from V and 0 bases from J; bases unmatched to any gene: 0. Per the germline V gene, CDR1 is SGHTA and CDR2 is FQGTGA. The CDR3 loop is CASSLDRGSYEQYF. As DNA, the CDR3 is TGTGCCAGCAGCTTGGACAGGGGCTCCTACGAGCAGTACTTC.

This clone was recorded a few times. This chain uses TRBV11-2 with TRBJ2-3; TRBD2 aligns across 14 bases. Germline CDR1 is SGHAT and CDR2 is FQNNGV. The CDR3 covers 19 residues. V shed 2 bases, J shed 4 bases, and the junction held 11 bases outside the gene matches. CDR3 bases: TGTGCCAGCAGCTTAAAGCCCCCGGGACTAGCGGGAGTGGCAGATACGCAGTATTTT. It specifies CASSLKPPGLAGVADTQYF.

The genes are TRBV5-8 and TRBJ2-3, with D unresolved. Trimming removed 1 base at V and 8 bases at J, with 11 bases between. Looked up from germline, CDR1 is SGHTS and CDR2 is YDEGEE. The CDR3 spans 13 residues. CDR3 nucleotide sequence: TGTGCCAGCAGCTTGAACGTCGGCGGTACGCAGTATTTT. Protein product: CASSLNVGGTQYF.

The chain is built from TRBV27 and TRBJ2-7; D perhaps matches TRBD2 (7 bases). V was cut by 6 bases and J by 6 bases, with 15 bases left in between. Per the germline V gene, CDR1 is MNHEY and CDR2 is SMNVEV (reference sequence). The CDR3 is 13 amino acids. The CDR3 DNA is TGTGCCAGCAGCGTGTGGGGGGGCGGCGAGCAGTACTTC. Protein sequence: CASSVWGGGEQYF.

The chain is built from TRBV28 and TRBJ1-1, with 9 bases matching TRBD1. V shed 6 bases and J 1 base; nucleotides not matched to a gene: 6. This CDR3 is built from 15 residues. From germline, CDR1 is MDHEN and CDR2 SYDVKM. Here the CDR3 reads CASRPGTGRNTEAFF. CDR3 bases: TGTGCCAGCAGACCGGGGACAGGGAGGAACACTGAAGCTTTCTTT.

The gene calls are TRBV19 and TRBJ1-2; no reliable D call. V was cut by 5 bases and J by 5 bases, with 18 bases left in between. Germline assignment: CDR1 LNHDA and CDR2 SQIVND (reference sequence). This CDR3 contains 15 residues. CDR3 loop: CASSPAITEFYGYTF. CDR3 coding DNA: TGTGCCAGTAGTCCGGCGATTACAGAGTTTTATGGCTACACCTTC.

The chain is built from TRBV14 and TRBJ2-7; 7 bases fit TRBD1. Germline lookup yields CDR1 SGHDN and CDR2 FVKESK. The length of the CDR3 is 16 residues. J lost 2 bases, V lost 2 bases, and 9 bases had no gene match. This CDR3 is CASSQLGQEGTYEQYF. For the CDR3, the DNA is TGTGCCAGCAGCCAACTAGGACAGGAAGGGACCTACGAGCAGTACTTC.

V usage is TRBV2 and J usage is TRBJ2-3, with D perhaps matching TRBD1 (6 bases). CDR1 is SNHLY and CDR2 is FYNNEI in the germline V gene. V shed 6 bases and J shed 0 bases, with 13 bases lying between them. The CDR3 spans 15 residues. CDR3 nucleotide sequence: TGTGCCAGCAGCGGACAGATATCTAGCACAGATACGCAGTATTTT. This codes for CASSGQISSTDTQYF.

The V gene is TRBV28, the J gene TRBJ2-2; D perhaps matches TRBD2 (5 bases). CDR1 MDHEN and CDR2 SYDVKM come from the germline V gene. The CDR3 length is 16 residues. V lost 5 bases to trimming and J lost 2 bases, with 15 bases between them. For the CDR3, the DNA is TGTGCCAGCAGTCCCCCCCCGGGGTCAAACACCGGGGAGCTGTTTTTT. This translates into CASSPPPGSNTGELFF.

This sequence joins TRBV4-3 and TRBJ1-2; D is uncertain. Germline assignment: CDR1 LGHNA and CDR2 YSLEER. CDR3 size: 16 residues. V shed 0 bases and J shed 7 bases, with 18 bases lying between them. CDR3 protein: CASSQDRDGVFGGYTF. The CDR3 DNA sequence: TGCGCCAGCAGCCAAGATCGGGATGGGGTTTTCGGTGGCTACACCTTC.

This sequence joins TRBV3-1 (or the pseudogene TRBV3-2) and TRBJ2-2; perhaps TRBD2 as D (7 bases). Germline values: CDR1 LGHDT, CDR2 YNNKEL (reference sequence). The CDR3 totals 14 residues. V shed 6 bases and J shed 3 bases, with 11 bases lying between them. DNA for the CDR3: TGTGCCAGCAGAGGGGGAGGGGACACCGGGGAGCTGTTTTTT. This codes for CASRGGGDTGELFF.

This chain connects TRBV4-1 to TRBJ2-5; 15 nucleotides match TRBD2. Trimming cost V 3 bases and J 7 bases; bases outside gene matches: 9. The germline V gene encodes CDR1 MGHRA and CDR2 YSYEKL. The CDR3 runs to 17 residues. In DNA, the CDR3 is TGCGCCAGCAGCCAGCGAGGACTAGCGGGGGGGGACGGGACCCAGTACTTC. This encodes CASSQRGLAGGDGTQYF.

The chain is built from TRBV6-1 and TRBJ2-7; no definite D call. V dropped 0 bases and J dropped 2 bases, with 5 bases sitting between them. The germline V gene has CDR1 MNHNS and CDR2 SASEGT. The CDR3 totals 13 residues. DNA of the CDR3: TGTGCCAGCAGTGAAGCGGTAGCCTACGAGCAGTACTTC. Its translation is CASSEAVAYEQYF.

The V call is TRBV7-8, the J call TRBJ1-1, with unresolved D. CDR1 and CDR2 (germline): SGHVS, FQNEAQ. The CDR3 sequence is 16 residues long. The germline V and J ends were trimmed by 1 base and 5 bases, with 17 bases remaining between them. Written as DNA, the CDR3 is TGTGCCAGCAGCTTAGAAGTGCGGGGTCTAAAGACTGAAGCTTTCTTT. Translating gives CASSLEVRGLKTEAFF.

The V and J genes are TRBV18 and TRBJ2-1, with a tentative D call TRBD1 (6 bases). Germline V gene lookup returns CDR1 KGHSH and CDR2 LQKENI. This CDR3 contains 15 residues. V was pared by 0 bases and J by 5 bases, with 11 bases between. The CDR3 coding sequence is TGTGCCAGCTCACCACCTTTGACAGGAAACAATGAGCAGTTCTTC. As protein: CASSPPLTGNNEQFF.

A single count supports this clone. V gene TRBV19 combines with J gene TRBJ1-6, with 7 bases that match TRBD1. The CDR3 runs 18 residues. The germline gives CDR1 LNHDA, CDR2 SQIVND (reference sequence). Losses at the gene ends were 5 bases for V and 0 bases for J; bases not matched to a gene: 10. The CDR3: CASSPLAGQASYNSPLHF. The CDR3 DNA sequence: TGTGCCAGTAGTCCTTTAGCAGGACAGGCCTCCTATAATTCACCCCTCCACTTT.

V usage is TRBV6-5 and J usage is TRBJ2-6; no clear D gene. The germline CDR1 and CDR2 sequences are MNHEY and SVGAGI. This CDR3 has 14 amino acids. V dropped 8 bases and J dropped 0 bases, with 8 bases sitting between them. DNA for the CDR3: TGTGCCAGCCTCCGGGTCTCTGGGGCCAACGTCCTGACTTTC. Its translation: CASLRVSGANVLTF.

Only a few counts were recorded for this clone. The V call is TRBV27, the J call TRBJ2-7, with D tentatively TRBD2 (5 bases). The CDR3 length is 16 residues. Germline-derived CDR1 and CDR2 are MNHEY and SMNVEV (reference sequence). V was shortened by 0 bases and J by 0 bases, with 12 bases between the two germline ends. The CDR3 region is CASSLSRERSSYEQYF. The CDR3 DNA follows: TGTGCCAGCAGTTTATCGCGAGAGCGGAGCTCCTACGAGCAGTACTTC.

The chain links TRBV5-1 to TRBJ2-3; no clear D gene. The CDR3 runs 14 residues. CDR1 SGHRS and CDR2 YFSETQ come from the germline V gene. V dropped 2 bases and J dropped 0 bases, with 7 bases sitting between them. The CDR3 sequence is CASSFWASTDTQYF. The CDR3 DNA reads TGCGCCAGCAGCTTCTGGGCCAGCACAGATACGCAGTATTTT.

The rearrangement uses TRBV6-2 or TRBV6-3 and TRBJ1-1; D unresolved. The CDR3 spans 11 residues. Trimming took 6 bases from V and 7 from J, leaving 9 bases between them. Germline loops: CDR1 MNHEY, CDR2 SVGEGT. CDR3 in amino acids: CASSDRGEAFF. The DNA of the CDR3 is TGTGCCAGCAGCGATCGGGGTGAAGCTTTCTTT.

This chain connects TRBV2 to TRBJ2-2; TRBD2 matches at 12 bases. This CDR3 is built from 17 residues. Trimming at V came to 7 bases and at J to 4 bases, leaving 10 bases not matched to a gene. Germline V CDR1 and CDR2: SNHLY, FYNNEI. The DNA of the CDR3 is TGTGCCAGCACTCCGGGGCTAGCGGGAGGGCGCACCGGGGAGCTGTTTTTT. Translated, it gives CASTPGLAGGRTGELFF.

This chain uses TRBV6-1 with TRBJ1-1; D remains ambiguous. V lost 2 bases and J lost 0, with 10 bases in between. The CDR3 is made up of 15 amino acids. CDR1 and CDR2 from the germline V gene are MNHNS and SASEGT. The CDR3 nucleotides read TGTGCCAGCAGTGAACAGGTCCACATGAACACTGAAGCTTTCTTT. This encodes CASSEQVHMNTEAFF.

V is TRBV27 and J is TRBJ2-7, with 13 nucleotides matching TRBD2. Trimming at V came to 0 bases and at J to 3 bases, leaving 2 bases not matched to a gene. CDR1 MNHEY and CDR2 SMNVEV come from the germline V gene (reference sequence). The CDR3 sequence is 16 residues long. CDR3 residues: CASSLSGLAGIYEQYF. CDR3 coding DNA: TGTGCCAGCAGTTTATCGGGACTAGCGGGGATCTACGAGCAGTACTTC.

The rearrangement joins TRBV19 to TRBJ2-3; 12 nucleotides line up with TRBD2. CDR3 length: 15 residues. V shed 6 bases and J 0 bases; nucleotides not matched to a gene: 1. Germline V CDR1 and CDR2: LNHDA, SQIVND (reference sequence). This CDR3 is CASRGLAGSTDTQYF. CDR3 DNA sequence: TGTGCCAGTAGGGGACTAGCGGGTAGCACAGATACGCAGTATTTT.

This clone came up once. This chain links TRBV5-6 with TRBJ2-7, with a weak D call TRBD2 (5 bases). Trimming took 2 bases from V and 2 from J, leaving 5 bases between them. The CDR3 extends over 12 amino acids. From germline, CDR1 is SGHDT and CDR2 YYEEEE. CDR3 in amino acids: CASSLAAYEQYF. DNA of the CDR3: TGTGCCAGCAGCTTAGCGGCCTACGAGCAGTACTTC.